The sequence of this T cell receptor beta chain was determined in a study of cytomegalovirus exposure and HLA in healthy donors. General study findings and limits: In a later analysis, common viral pathogens appeared linked to several of the most significant clusters. Near-uniform donor sequencing depth was presumed by presence/absence analyses. Cytomegalovirus association was listed for 150 or so TCR beta chains.

This clone showed up just a few times. Its target is not known. The PCR was carried out with 60 Vbeta primers and 13 Jbeta primers. Profiled with immunoSEQ multiplex PCR; TCRdb holds only in-frame clones, not every one. The sample comprises 75,000 to 95,000 clones, 63% of which are singletons, and around 6.6% rests with the top ten. Trimming left V 6 bases short and J 0 bases short, with 9 bases between. This CDR3 contains 13 residues. Germline-derived CDR1 and CDR2 are SNHLY and FYNNEI. The sample was PBMCs. V and J are TRBV2 and TRBJ2-7; D gene uncertain. The receptor was isolated from a young woman in good health and CMV-seronegative. The CDR3 nucleotides read TGTGCCAGCAGCCCCCATCCCTCCTACGAGCAGTACTTC. It yields the protein CASSPHPSYEQYF.